This entry lists 19 T cell receptor beta chains sequenced from one sample in a study of identical twins. TCRdb processed the 5' RACE reads anew with MiXCR; each CDR3 protein has one entry. The data show around 230,000 distinct CDR3 sequences, with approximately 9% seen just once and 5% to 6% held by the top ten. The sequenced sample consisted of memory (CD45RO+) T cells sorted from blood. These receptors were obtained from a woman younger than 30 in good health.

This clonotype has only a few counts. This chain joins TRBV30 and TRBJ2-3, with 16 bases matching TRBD2. The trim removed 2 bases at V and 6 bases at J, leaving 5 bases unmatched. Germline CDR1 is GTSNPN and CDR2 is SVGIG (reference sequence). This CDR3 comprises 16 residues. CDR3 sequence: CAWSHPGLAGGDTQYF. The CDR3 DNA is TGTGCCTGGAGTCATCCGGGACTAGCGGGGGGGGATACGCAGTATTTT.

This clonotype has ten or more counts. V gene TRBV12-3 or TRBV12-4 combines with J gene TRBJ1-5; D possibly corresponds to TRBD1 (5 bases). This CDR3 region has 16 residues. Trimming took off 5 bases at V and 2 bases at J, with 16 bases between the two ends. In DNA, the CDR3 is TGTGCCAGCAGTCCGGGGGGGATGGGGGGCAATCAGCCCCAGCATTTT. This translates into CASSPGGMGGNQPQHF.

This clonotype was picked up a small number of times. The chain joins TRBV6-1 to TRBJ2-1, with TRBD2 identical over 11 bases. CDR1 is MNHNS and CDR2 is SASEGT in the germline V gene. There are 14 residues in the CDR3. Trimming took 10 bases from V and 9 from J; bases not matched to a gene: 11. The CDR3 here is CATQRGLAEFEQFF. DNA for the CDR3: TGTGCCACCCAACGGGGACTAGCGGAGTTTGAGCAGTTCTTC.

The chain carries TRBV29-1 and TRBJ1-5; TRBD1 is a possible D gene (6 bases). The CDR3 runs to 12 residues. From germline, CDR1 is SQVTM and CDR2 ANQGSEA. The V and J ends lost 4 bases and 3 bases respectively, with 7 bases between them. CDR3 loop: CSVGTDNQPQHF. The CDR3 nucleotides read TGCAGCGTTGGGACAGACAATCAGCCCCAGCATTTT.

This clonotype was picked up many times. The chain employs TRBV7-3 and TRBJ2-3; either TRBD1 or TRBD2 may fit D (5 bases each). V was trimmed by 2 bases and J by 2 bases, leaving 14 bases between them. Germline values: CDR1 SGHTA, CDR2 FQGTGA. The CDR3 spans 16 residues. As DNA, the CDR3 is TGTGCCAGCAGCTTAGGTGTTTCGGGGCCCACAGATACGCAGTATTTT. Encoded protein: CASSLGVSGPTDTQYF.

In this sample, this clonotype turned up many times. The chain combines TRBV20-1 with TRBJ2-7; 7 bases are shared with TRBD2. V lost 0 bases, J lost 7 bases, and 3 bases stayed unmatched. In germline, CDR1 is DFQATT, CDR2 SNEGSKA (reference sequence). The CDR3 is made up of 12 amino acids. Here the CDR3 DNA reads TGCAGTGCTAGAGATCGGGAGGCGGAGCAGTACTTC. Its protein is CSARDREAEQYF.

V is TRBV12-3 or TRBV12-4 and J is TRBJ1-5; possibly TRBD1 for D (5 bases). The CDR3 spans 14 residues. Trimming pared 5 bases from V and 6 bases from J, leaving 14 bases between. CDR3 region: CASSTTVKGQPQHF. The CDR3 nucleotides are TGTGCCAGCAGTACGACAGTTAAGGGTCAGCCCCAGCATTTT.

The chain joins TRBV12-3 or TRBV12-4 to TRBJ1-2; a weak D match, TRBD1 (6 bases). V was clipped by 6 bases and J by 4 bases, with 18 bases between them. CDR3 length: 15 residues. CDR3 DNA sequence: TGTGCCAGCAGGATAAGGGAGGGGGAGCTCTATGGCTACACCTTC. Its translation: CASRIREGELYGYTF.

This chain links TRBV20-1 with TRBJ2-5; D may be TRBD1 (6 bases). This CDR3 is 14 amino acids long. CDR1 is DFQATT, CDR2 SNEGSKA, per germline (reference sequence). The V gene lost 3 bases and the J gene lost 1 base, with 12 bases spanning the gap. The CDR3 bases are TGCAGTGCTAGTGGGGGCCCGGGCCAAGAGACCCAGTACTTC. Protein: CSASGGPGQETQYF.

V gene TRBV5-1 combines with J gene TRBJ2-3, with D perhaps matching TRBD1 or TRBD2 (5 bases each). Trimming removed 0 bases at V and 1 base at J, with 12 bases between. The CDR3 sequence is 16 residues long. Germline loops: CDR1 SGHRS, CDR2 YFSETQ. CDR3 nucleotide sequence: TGCGCCAGCAGCTTGGCCTCACCGGGACGCACAGATACGCAGTATTTT. This encodes CASSLASPGRTDTQYF.

This clonotype was counted many times. This chain joins TRBV12-3 or TRBV12-4 and TRBJ1-1, with 7 bases matching TRBD1. The CDR3 contains 14 residues. The J segment lost 5 bases and the V segment lost 8 bases, leaving 11 bases of the junction unmatched. CDR3 protein: CASSHRGIRTEAFF. The DNA of the CDR3 is TGTGCCAGCTCTCACAGGGGTATTAGGACTGAAGCTTTCTTT.

The chain uses TRBV20-1 and TRBJ2-1, with D tentatively TRBD1 or TRBD2 (5 bases each). Germline CDR1 is DFQATT and CDR2 is SNEGSKA (reference sequence). Trimming cost V 6 bases and J 4 bases, with 10 bases left between them. This CDR3 is built from 12 residues. In nucleotides, the CDR3 is TGCAGTGCGACGGGACGATACAATGAGCAGTTCTTC. It specifies CSATGRYNEQFF.

This clonotype showed up many times. The chain couples TRBV6-2 or TRBV6-3 to TRBJ2-1, with D maybe TRBD2 (6 bases). The CDR3 covers 16 residues. Germline lookup yields CDR1 MNHEY and CDR2 SVGEGT. Trimming removed 6 bases at V and 0 bases at J, with 15 bases between. CDR3 DNA sequence: TGTGCCAGCAGCCCCAGGGTAGCGGACTCCTACAATGAGCAGTTCTTC. The encoded protein is CASSPRVADSYNEQFF.

The gene calls are TRBV6-1 and TRBJ2-3; D tentatively reads TRBD1 or TRBD2 (6 bases each). This CDR3 spans 16 amino acids. V was shortened by 6 bases and J by 2 bases, with 18 bases between the two germline ends. Germline loops: CDR1 MNHNS, CDR2 SASEGT. CDR3 amino acids: CASSSTGTRATDTQYF. The CDR3 bases are TGTGCCAGCAGCTCCACAGGGACTCGAGCCACAGATACGCAGTATTTT.

V usage is TRBV11-2 and J usage is TRBJ1-1; D not resolved. Between the trimmed V and J ends, which lost 5 bases and 3 bases, there was a span of 13 bases. The CDR3 covers 14 residues. CDR1 is SGHAT, CDR2 FQNNGV, per germline. The CDR3 loop reads CASSRLRQDTEAFF. The CDR3 bases are TGTGCCAGCAGCAGGTTGCGTCAGGACACTGAAGCTTTCTTT. The whole variable domain, filled in from reference TRBV11-2 and TRBJ1-1, reads EAGVAQSPRYKIIEKRQSVAFWCNPISGHATLYWYQQILGQGPKLLIQFQNNGVVDDSQLPKDRFSAERLKGVDSTLKIQPAKLEDSAVYLCASSRLRQDTEAFFGQGTRLTVV.

This clonotype was detected a few times. The chain links TRBV20-1 to TRBJ2-7; D is perhaps TRBD1 (6 bases). Germline V gene sequence: CDR1 DFQATT, CDR2 SNEGSKA (reference sequence). Trimming took 8 bases from V and 2 from J, leaving 16 bases between them. This CDR3 has 13 amino acids. CDR3 DNA sequence: TGCAGTACACAGGGTAAAGGAGCCTACGAGCAGTACTTC. This encodes CSTQGKGAYEQYF.

The chain has TRBV7-2 and TRBJ1-2; a weak D match, TRBD1 (5 bases). CDR1 and CDR2 (germline): SGHTA, FQGNSA. V shed 6 bases and J shed 0 bases, with 20 bases lying between them. The CDR3 runs to 17 residues. CDR3 amino acids: CASSHPRGGSANYGYTF. The DNA for the CDR3 is TGTGCCAGCAGTCATCCCCGGGGGGGGTCCGCTAACTATGGCTACACCTTC.

In nucleotides, the CDR3 is TGTGCCAGTAGCGGCACGTACCACGAGCAGTACTTC. As protein: CASSGTYHEQYF. V and J are TRBV19 and TRBJ2-7, with D unclear. V lost 6 bases and J lost 5, with 11 bases in between. CDR1 is LNHDA and CDR2 is SQIVND in the germline V gene (reference sequence). The CDR3 covers 12 residues.

The CDR3 loop is CASSLGQFATNEKLFF. The CDR3 DNA sequence: TGTGCCAGCAGCTTGGGACAGTTCGCAACTAATGAAAAACTGTTTTTT. The rearrangement uses TRBV5-5 and TRBJ1-4; maybe TRBD1 (5 bases). CDR1 and CDR2 (germline): SGHKS, YYEKEE (reference sequence). V was trimmed by 0 bases and J by 0 bases, leaving 9 bases between them. The CDR3 spans 16 residues.